The sequence of this T cell receptor beta chain was determined in a study of breast tumors, draining lymph nodes, adjacent tissues. Notes on the study in general: The data were judged consistent with most tumor T cells coming from lymph node and expanding in tumor. Tumor TCR diversity was below lymph nodes but above nontumor tissue.

This clonotype was seen at least ten times. Its antigen is still unknown. Axillary draining lymph nodes of breast cancer patients supplied the node samples. Looked up from germline, CDR1 is SGDLS and CDR2 is YYNGEE. Trimming took off 3 bases at V and 1 base at J, with 13 bases between the two ends. This CDR3 has 15 amino acids. TCRdb redid the calling of the multiplex PCR reads with MiXCR, one entry per CDR3 protein. The table includes some 170,000 distinct CDR3 sequences, about 34% detected once. The chain links TRBV9 to TRBJ2-5; tentative D call: TRBD1 (7 bases). This receptor was taken from a female donor with breast cancer. Some clones in this sample may be carry-over from other donors' samples. The specimen sequenced was axillary lymph node tissue. The CDR3 loop reads CASSGGGTVQETQYF. The CDR3 DNA reads TGTGCCAGCAGCGGAGGGGGGACAGTCCAAGAGACCCAGTACTTC.